The present entry profiles one T cell receptor (beta chain) with its context. Its antigen is unidentified. In TCRdb, the RT-PCR reads were re-called with MiXCR into one record per CDR3 protein. The sample has fewer than 700,000 distinct CDR3 sequences; roughly 13% are singletons. This record belongs to a study of response to subunit inactivated influenza vaccine. Study-level points and caveats: It was suggested by the authors that few new T cells are recruited by each seasonal influenza vaccination.

Germline CDR1 and CDR2: LNHDA and SQIVND (reference sequence). This CDR3 comprises 14 residues. V lost 1 base, J lost 3 bases, and 9 bases lay in between. The chain carries TRBV19 and TRBJ1-2; the D is unclear. This specimen was PBMCs from blood, taken about 40 days after vaccination. This receptor was taken from a man in his forties or fifties who received an inactivated influenza vaccine. The CDR3 nucleotides read TGTGCCAGTAGTATAGGAGGTTTGGACTATGGCTACACCTTC. Its protein is CASSIGGLDYGYTF.